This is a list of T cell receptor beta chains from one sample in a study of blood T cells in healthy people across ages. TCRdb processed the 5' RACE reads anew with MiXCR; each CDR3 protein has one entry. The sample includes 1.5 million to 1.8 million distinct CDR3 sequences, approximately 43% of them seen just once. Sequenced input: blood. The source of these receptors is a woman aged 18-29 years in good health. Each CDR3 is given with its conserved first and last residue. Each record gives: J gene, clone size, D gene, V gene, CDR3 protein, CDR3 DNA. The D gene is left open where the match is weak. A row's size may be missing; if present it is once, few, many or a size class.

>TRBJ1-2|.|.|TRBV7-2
CACSLILEAYGYTF
TGTGCCTGCAGCTTAATTCTGGAGGCCTATGGCTACACCTTC
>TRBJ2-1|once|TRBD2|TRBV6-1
CASSLGMVAGARYNEQFF
TGTGCCAGCAGTCTCGGAATGGTAGCGGGAGCACGCTACAATGAGCAGTTCTTC
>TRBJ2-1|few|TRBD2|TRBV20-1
CSTKRELSYNEQFF
TGCAGTACAAAGCGGGAGCTCTCCTACAATGAGCAGTTCTTC
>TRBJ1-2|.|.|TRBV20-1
CSTPPGGRDFGYTF
TGCAGTACCCCTCCTGGGGGCAGGGACTTTGGCTACACCTTC
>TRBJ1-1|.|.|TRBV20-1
CSARTPVDTEAFF
TGCAGTGCTAGAACTCCAGTAGACACTGAAGCTTTCTTT
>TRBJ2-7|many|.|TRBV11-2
CASSLGAASYEQYF
TGTGCCAGCAGCTTAGGAGCAGCTTCCTACGAGCAGTACTTC
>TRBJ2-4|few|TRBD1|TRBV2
CASSTHRGYIQYF
TGTGCCAGCAGTACCCACAGGGGGTACATTCAGTACTTC
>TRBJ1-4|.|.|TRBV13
CASSSPEVAKLFF
TGTGCCAGCAGCTCCCCCGAAGTGGCAAAACTGTTTTTT
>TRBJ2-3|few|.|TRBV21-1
CASSKLAGVSTDTQYF
TGTGCCAGCAGCAAACTGGCTGGGGTGAGCACAGATACGCAGTATTTT
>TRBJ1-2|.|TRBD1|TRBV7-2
CASSLNRGSNDGYTF
TGTGCCAGCAGCCTAAACAGGGGGAGTAACGATGGCTACACCTTC
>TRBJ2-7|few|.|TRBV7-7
CASSLESGSSYEQYF
TGTGCTAGCAGCTTAGAATCAGGGAGCTCCTACGAGCAGTACTTC
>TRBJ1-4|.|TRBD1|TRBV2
CARSGGAREKLFF
TGTGCCAGGTCAGGGGGCGCGAGGGAAAAACTGTTTTTT
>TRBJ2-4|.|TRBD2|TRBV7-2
CASSTSGGLAKNIQYF
TGTGCCAGCAGCACTAGCGGGGGACTAGCCAAAAACATTCAGTACTTC
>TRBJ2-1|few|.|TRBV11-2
CASSLALVNEQFF
TGTGCCAGCAGCTTAGCATTGGTCAATGAGCAGTTCTTC
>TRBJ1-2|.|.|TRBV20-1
CSAETGGIRGGYTF
TGCAGTGCCGAAACCGGGGGAATTCGTGGTGGCTACACCTTC
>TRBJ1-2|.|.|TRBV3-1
CASSQPTYRSLRRYTF
TGTGCCAGCAGCCAACCCACCTACAGGTCCTTACGCCGCTACACCTTC
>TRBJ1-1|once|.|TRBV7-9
CASSAKLPDTEAFF
TGTGCCAGCAGTGCCAAGCTACCGGACACTGAAGCTTTCTTT
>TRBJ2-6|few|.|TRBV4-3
CASRSLAGANVLTF
TGCGCCAGCAGAAGTTTGGCTGGGGCCAACGTCCTGACTTTC
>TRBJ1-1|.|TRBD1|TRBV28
CASSAAIPQGSTEAFF
TGTGCCAGCAGTGCAGCAATTCCACAGGGGAGCACTGAAGCTTTCTTT
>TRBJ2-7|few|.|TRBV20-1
CSAPRPGQTYEQYF
TGCAGTGCCCCAAGGCCCGGGCAAACCTACGAGCAGTACTTC
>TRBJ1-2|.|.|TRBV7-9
CASSLAVGGPNYGYTF
TGTGCCAGCAGCTTAGCGGTGGGGGGGCCGAACTATGGCTACACCTTC
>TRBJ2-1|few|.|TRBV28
CASSRVQGSYNEQFF
TGTGCCAGCAGTAGAGTCCAGGGTTCCTACAATGAGCAGTTCTTC
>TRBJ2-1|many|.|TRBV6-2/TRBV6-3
CASSPLSNEQFF
TGTGCCAGCAGTCCCCTCAGTAATGAGCAGTTCTTC
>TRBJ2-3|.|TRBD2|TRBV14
CASSQDLLAGGGYTQYF
TGTGCCAGCAGCCAAGACCTACTAGCGGGAGGGGGATATACGCAGTATTTT
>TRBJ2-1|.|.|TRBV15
CATSKYYNEQFF
TGTGCCACCAGCAAATACTACAATGAGCAGTTCTTC
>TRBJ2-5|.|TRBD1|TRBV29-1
CSVRSTGGEETQYF
TGCAGCGTGAGATCGACAGGGGGCGAAGAGACCCAGTACTTC
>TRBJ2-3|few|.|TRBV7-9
CASSFSQFNTDTQYF
TGTGCCAGCAGCTTCAGTCAGTTTAACACAGATACGCAGTATTTT
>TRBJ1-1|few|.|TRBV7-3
CASSAGPLNTEAFF
TGTGCCAGCAGCGCCGGACCGCTGAACACTGAAGCTTTCTTT
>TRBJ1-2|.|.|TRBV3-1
CASSQDHRAVGYTF
TGTGCCAGCAGCCAAGACCACAGGGCCGTTGGCTACACCTTC
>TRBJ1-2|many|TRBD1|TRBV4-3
CASSQVGTGNYGYTF
TGCGCCAGCAGCCAAGTAGGGACAGGGAACTATGGCTACACCTTC
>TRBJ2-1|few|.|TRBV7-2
CASSFLTGSSYNEQFF
TGTGCCAGCAGCTTCTTAACGGGGAGCTCCTACAATGAGCAGTTCTTC
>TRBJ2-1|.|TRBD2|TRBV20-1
CSAMVWGGGGSYNEQFF
TGCAGTGCCATGGTCTGGGGCGGGGGGGGTTCCTACAATGAGCAGTTCTTC
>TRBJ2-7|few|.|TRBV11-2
CASSLRSYSYEQYF
TGTGCCAGCAGCTTACGCAGTTACTCCTACGAGCAGTACTTC
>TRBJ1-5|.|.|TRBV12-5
CATLQASNQPQHF
TGTGCTACATTGCAGGCTAGCAATCAGCCCCAGCATTTT
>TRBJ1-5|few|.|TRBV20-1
CSASPPGQFNQPQHF
TGCAGTGCTTCCCCGCCAGGGCAGTTCAATCAGCCCCAGCATTTT
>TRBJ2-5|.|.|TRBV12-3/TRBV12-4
CASSPGGTAKETQYF
TGTGCCAGCAGTCCAGGGGGGACAGCCAAAGAGACCCAGTACTTC
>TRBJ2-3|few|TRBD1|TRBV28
CASAFLPGQGTDTQYF
TGTGCCAGCGCCTTTCTCCCGGGACAGGGCACAGATACGCAGTATTTT
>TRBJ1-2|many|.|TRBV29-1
CSVEMDRNYGYTF
TGCAGCGTTGAGATGGACAGAAACTATGGCTACACCTTC
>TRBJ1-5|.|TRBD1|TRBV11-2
CASSLTPGQGQPQHF
TGTGCCAGCAGCCTAACTCCGGGACAGGGTCAGCCCCAGCATTTT
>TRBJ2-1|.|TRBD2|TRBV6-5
CASSGSSGGLEQFF
TGTGCCAGCAGTGGCTCTAGCGGGGGACTTGAGCAGTTCTTC
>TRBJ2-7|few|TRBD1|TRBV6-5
CASSYLGQSSYEQYF
TGTGCCAGCAGTTACCTGGGACAGAGTTCCTACGAGCAGTACTTC
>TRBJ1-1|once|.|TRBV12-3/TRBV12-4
CASSFDHGTEAFF
TGTGCCAGCAGTTTTGACCACGGCACTGAAGCTTTCTTT
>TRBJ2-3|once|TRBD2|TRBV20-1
CSAREAGGPTAQYF
TGCAGTGCTAGAGAAGCGGGAGGGCCTACGGCGCAGTATTTT
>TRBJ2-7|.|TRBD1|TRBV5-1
CASSSGTGIPYEQYF
TGCGCCAGCAGCTCCGGGACAGGGATACCCTACGAGCAGTACTTC
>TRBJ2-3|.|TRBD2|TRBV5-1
CASSFLLAGDQKQYF
TGCGCCAGCAGCTTCCTCTTGGCGGGGGATCAAAAGCAGTATTTT